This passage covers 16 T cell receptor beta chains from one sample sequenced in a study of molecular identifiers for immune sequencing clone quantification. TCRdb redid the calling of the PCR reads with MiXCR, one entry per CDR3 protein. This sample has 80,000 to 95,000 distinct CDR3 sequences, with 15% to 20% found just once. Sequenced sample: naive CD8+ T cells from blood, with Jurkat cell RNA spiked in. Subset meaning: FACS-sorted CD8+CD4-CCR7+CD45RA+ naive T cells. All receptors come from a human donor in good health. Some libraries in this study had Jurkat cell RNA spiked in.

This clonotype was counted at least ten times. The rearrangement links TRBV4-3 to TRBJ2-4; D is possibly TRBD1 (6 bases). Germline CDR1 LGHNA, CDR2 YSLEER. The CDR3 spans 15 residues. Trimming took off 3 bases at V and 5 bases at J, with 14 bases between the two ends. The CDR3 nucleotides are TGCGCCAGCAGCCACTCAGGCAGGGGAGAAAACATTCAGTACTTC. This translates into CASSHSGRGENIQYF.

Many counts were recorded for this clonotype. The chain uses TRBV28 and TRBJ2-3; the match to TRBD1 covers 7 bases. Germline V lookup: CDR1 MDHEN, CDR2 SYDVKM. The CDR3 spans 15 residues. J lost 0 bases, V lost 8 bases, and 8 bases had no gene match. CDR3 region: CASLLRGPSTDTQYF. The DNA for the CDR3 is TGTGCCAGCCTCCTGAGGGGGCCGAGCACAGATACGCAGTATTTT.

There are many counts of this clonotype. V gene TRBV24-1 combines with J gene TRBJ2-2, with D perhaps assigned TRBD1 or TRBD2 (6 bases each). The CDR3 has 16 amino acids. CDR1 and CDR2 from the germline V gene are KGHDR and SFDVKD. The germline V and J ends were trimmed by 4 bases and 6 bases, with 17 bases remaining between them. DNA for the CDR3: TGTGCCACCAGTGACCGGTATTCGGGGGCCCCCGGGGAGCTGTTTTTT. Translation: CATSDRYSGAPGELFF.

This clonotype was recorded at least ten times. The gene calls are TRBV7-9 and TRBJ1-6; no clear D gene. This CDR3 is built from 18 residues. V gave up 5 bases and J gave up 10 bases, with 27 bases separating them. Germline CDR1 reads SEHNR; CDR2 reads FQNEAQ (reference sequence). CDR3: CASSPPAVLELAGSPLHF. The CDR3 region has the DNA TGTGCCAGCAGCCCACCGGCGGTACTTGAATTGGCGGGCTCACCCCTCCACTTT.

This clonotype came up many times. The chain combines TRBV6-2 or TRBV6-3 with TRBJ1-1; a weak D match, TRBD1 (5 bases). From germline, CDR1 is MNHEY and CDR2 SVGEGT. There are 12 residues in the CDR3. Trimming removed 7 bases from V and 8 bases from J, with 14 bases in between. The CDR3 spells CASIGRGGEAFF. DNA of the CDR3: TGTGCCAGCATCGGACGGGGGGGGGAAGCTTTCTTT.

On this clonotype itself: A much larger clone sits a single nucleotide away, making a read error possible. In nucleotides, the CDR3 is TGTGCCGGCAGTTTTTCAGTCACAGGGTACGAGCAGTACTTC. Translating gives CAGSFSVTGYEQYF. The chain employs TRBV27 and TRBJ2-7, with TRBD1 as a possible D gene (6 bases). Germline CDR1 reads MNHEY; CDR2 reads SMNVEV (reference sequence). This CDR3 spans 14 amino acids.

CDR3 protein: CASSTPIAGGLYEQYF. The DNA for the CDR3 is TGTGCCAGCAGTACGCCAATAGCGGGAGGGTTGTACGAGCAGTACTTC. The chain uses TRBV6-6 and TRBJ2-7, with 11 bases identical to TRBD2. Germline CDR1 MNHNY, CDR2 SVGAGI (reference sequence). The CDR3 extends over 16 amino acids. V dropped 5 bases and J dropped 4; count of bases not matched to a gene: 10.

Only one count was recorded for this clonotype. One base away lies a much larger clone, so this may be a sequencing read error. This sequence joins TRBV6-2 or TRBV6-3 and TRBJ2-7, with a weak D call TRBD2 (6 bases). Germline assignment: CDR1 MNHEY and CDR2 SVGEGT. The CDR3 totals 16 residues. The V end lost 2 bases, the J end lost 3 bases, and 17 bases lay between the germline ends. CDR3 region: CASSYPIVGGNYEQYF. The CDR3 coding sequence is TGTGCCAGCAGTTACCCGATAGTGGGAGGAAACTACGAGCAGTACTTC.

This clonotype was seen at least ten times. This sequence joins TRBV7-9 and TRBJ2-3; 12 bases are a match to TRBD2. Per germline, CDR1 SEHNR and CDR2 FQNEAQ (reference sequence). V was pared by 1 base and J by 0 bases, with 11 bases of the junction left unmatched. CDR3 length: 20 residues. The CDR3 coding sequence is TGTGCCAGCAGCTTAGGTTGGACTAGCGGGGACCTTACTAGCACAGATACGCAGTATTTT. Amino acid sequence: CASSLGWTSGDLTSTDTQYF.

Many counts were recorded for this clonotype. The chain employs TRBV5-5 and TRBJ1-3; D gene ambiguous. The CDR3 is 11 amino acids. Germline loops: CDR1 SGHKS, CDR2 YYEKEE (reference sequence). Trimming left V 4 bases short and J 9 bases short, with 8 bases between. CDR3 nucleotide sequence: TGTGCCAGCAGCCGAGATAGCACCATATATTTT. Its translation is CASSRDSTIYF.

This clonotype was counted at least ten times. Here the CDR3 DNA reads TGTGCCAGCAGCTTTGGGACTAGCTCCTACGAGCAGTACTTC. This encodes CASSFGTSSYEQYF. The chain uses TRBV7-2 and TRBJ2-7, with 8 nucleotides matching TRBD2. This CDR3 has 14 amino acids. V shed 3 bases and J 0 bases; nucleotides not matched to a gene: 1. Germline CDR1 reads SGHTA; CDR2 reads FQGNSA.

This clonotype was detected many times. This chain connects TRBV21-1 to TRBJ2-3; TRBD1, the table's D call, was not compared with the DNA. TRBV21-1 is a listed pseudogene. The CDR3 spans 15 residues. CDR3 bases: TGTGCCAGCAAACGCGGGACAGGGGGCGTTGATACGCAGTATTTT. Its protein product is CASKRGTGGVDTQYF.

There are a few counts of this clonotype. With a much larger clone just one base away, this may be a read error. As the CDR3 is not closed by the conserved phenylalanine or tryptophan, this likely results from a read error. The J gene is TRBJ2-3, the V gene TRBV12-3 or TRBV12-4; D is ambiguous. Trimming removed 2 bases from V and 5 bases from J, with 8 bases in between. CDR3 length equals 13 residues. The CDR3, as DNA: TGTGCCAGCAGTTTATTTACTTTAGATACGCAGTATCTT. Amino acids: CASSLFTLDTQYL.

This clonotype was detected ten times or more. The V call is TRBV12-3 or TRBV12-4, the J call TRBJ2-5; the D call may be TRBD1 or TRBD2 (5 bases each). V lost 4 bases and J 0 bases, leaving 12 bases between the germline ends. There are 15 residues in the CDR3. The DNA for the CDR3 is TGTGCCAGCAGTTGGGCCCGGGACCACCAAGAGACCCAGTACTTC. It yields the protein CASSWARDHQETQYF.

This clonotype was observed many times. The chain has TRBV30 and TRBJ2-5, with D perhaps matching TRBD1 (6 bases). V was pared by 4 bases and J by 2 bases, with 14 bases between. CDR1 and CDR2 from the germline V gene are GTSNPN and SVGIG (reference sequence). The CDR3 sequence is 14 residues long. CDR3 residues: CAWKVEQGQETQYF. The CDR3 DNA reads TGTGCCTGGAAAGTGGAGCAGGGGCAAGAGACCCAGTACTTC.

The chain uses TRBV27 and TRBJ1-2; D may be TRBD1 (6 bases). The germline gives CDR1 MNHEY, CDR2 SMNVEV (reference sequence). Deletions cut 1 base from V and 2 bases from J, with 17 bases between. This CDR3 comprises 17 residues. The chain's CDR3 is CASSLWGGRGGNYGYTF. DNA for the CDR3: TGTGCCAGCAGTTTATGGGGGGGCAGGGGTGGCAACTATGGCTACACCTTC.